These 4 T cell receptor beta chains were all obtained from the same sample, sequenced in a study of T cell responses to AZD1222 COVID-19 vaccine (dated by TCRdb to the early 2020s). Receptor amplification or capture employed the immunoSEQ multiplex PCR assay. TCRdb took over this immuneACCESS table, retaining in-frame rearrangements with V and J assigned. Such tables are incomplete; in checked studies, under half of the missing clones stem from an unresolved V gene, and the remainder is unexplained. The table for this sample lists 90,000 to 120,000 clones; about 93% of them were counted only once. Clones ranked in the top ten supply around 20% of the sample. The time point label of this sample denotes: baseline before first vaccination. The source material was peripheral blood, sampled on day 0 of AZD1222 vaccination. The origin of the receptors is an adult in good health.

This sequence joins TRBV28 and TRBJ1-5; D gene unclear. V was trimmed by 3 bases and J by 0 bases, leaving 12 bases between them. The CDR3 runs to 16 residues. Germline V gene data show CDR1 as MDHEN and CDR2 as SYDVKM. CDR3: CASSFSGRDSNQPQHF. In DNA, the CDR3 is TGTGCCAGCAGTTTTTCCGGGAGGGATAGCAATCAGCCCCAGCATTTT.

This chain uses TRBV20-1 with TRBJ2-7, with TRBD2 identical over 8 bases. Germline values: CDR1 DFQATT, CDR2 SNEGSKA (reference sequence). V shed 3 bases, J shed 3 bases, and the junction held 13 bases outside the gene matches. The length of the CDR3 is 16 residues. CDR3 residues: CSASDASAGVSYEQYF. DNA of the CDR3: TGCAGTGCTAGTGATGCCTCAGCGGGGGTGAGCTACGAGCAGTACTTC.

The chain uses TRBV6-5 and TRBJ1-2; D unresolved. The CDR3 has 13 residues. The germline V gene encodes CDR1 MNHEY and CDR2 SVGAGI. V lost 3 bases and J 6 bases, leaving 11 bases between the germline ends. The CDR3 DNA sequence: TGTGCCAGCAGTTATTTGTCTCCGCATGGCTACACCTTC. It yields the protein CASSYLSPHGYTF.

The rearrangement uses TRBV5-6 and TRBJ2-1; D call uncertain. CDR3 size: 12 residues. Germline V gene lookup returns CDR1 SGHDT and CDR2 YYEEEE. Trimming stripped 2 bases from V and 9 bases from J, with 9 bases between. As DNA, the CDR3 is TGTGCCAGCAGCTTAAATGATCTTGAGCAGTTCTTC. It yields the protein CASSLNDLEQFF.